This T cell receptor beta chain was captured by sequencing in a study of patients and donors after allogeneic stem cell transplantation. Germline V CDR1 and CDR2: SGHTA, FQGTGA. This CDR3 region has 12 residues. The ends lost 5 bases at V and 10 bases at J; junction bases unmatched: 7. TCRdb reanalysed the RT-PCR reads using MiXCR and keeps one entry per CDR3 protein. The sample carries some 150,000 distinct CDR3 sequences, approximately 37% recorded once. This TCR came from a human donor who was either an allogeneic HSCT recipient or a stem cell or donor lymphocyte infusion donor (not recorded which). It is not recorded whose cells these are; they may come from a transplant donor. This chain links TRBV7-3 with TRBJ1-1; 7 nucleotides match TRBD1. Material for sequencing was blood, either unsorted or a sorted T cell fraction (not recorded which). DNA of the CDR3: TGTGCCAGCAGCGGGACAGCTAGTGGAGCTTTCTTT. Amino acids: CASSGTASGAFF. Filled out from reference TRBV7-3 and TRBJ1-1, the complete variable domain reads GAGVSQTPSNKVTEKGKYVELRCDPISGHTALYWYRQSLGQGPEFLIYFQGTGAADDSGLPNDRFFAVRPEGSVSTLKIQRTERGDSAVYLCASSGTASGAFFGQGTRLTVV.